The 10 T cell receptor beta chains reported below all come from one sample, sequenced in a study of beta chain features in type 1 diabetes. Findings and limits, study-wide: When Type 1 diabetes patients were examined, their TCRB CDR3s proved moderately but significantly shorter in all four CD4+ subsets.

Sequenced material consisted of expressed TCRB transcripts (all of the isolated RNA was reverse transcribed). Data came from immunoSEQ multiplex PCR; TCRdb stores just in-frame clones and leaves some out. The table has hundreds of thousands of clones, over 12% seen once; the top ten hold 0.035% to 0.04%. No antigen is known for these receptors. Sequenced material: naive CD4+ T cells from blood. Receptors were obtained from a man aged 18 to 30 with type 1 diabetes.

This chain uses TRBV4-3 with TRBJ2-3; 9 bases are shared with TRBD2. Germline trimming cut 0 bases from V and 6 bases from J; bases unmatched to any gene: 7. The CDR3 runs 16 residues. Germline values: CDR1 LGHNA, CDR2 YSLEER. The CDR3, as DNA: TGCGCCAGCAGCCAAGAGGGGCGGGGGGGCGTCGATACGCAGTATTTT. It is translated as CASSQEGRGGVDTQYF.

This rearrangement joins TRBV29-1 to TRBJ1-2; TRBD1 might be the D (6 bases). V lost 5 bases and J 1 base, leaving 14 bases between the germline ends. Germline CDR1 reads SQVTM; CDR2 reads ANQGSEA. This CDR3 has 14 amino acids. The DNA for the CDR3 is TGCAGCGTTTCACAGGGCTACAATAACTATGGCTACACCTTC. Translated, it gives CSVSQGYNNYGYTF.

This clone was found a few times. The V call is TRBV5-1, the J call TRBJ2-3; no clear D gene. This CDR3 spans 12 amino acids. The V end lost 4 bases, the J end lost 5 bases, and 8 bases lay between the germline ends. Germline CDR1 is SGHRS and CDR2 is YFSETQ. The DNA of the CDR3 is TGCGCCAGCAGCCCCGGAGAAGATACGCAGTATTTT. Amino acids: CASSPGEDTQYF.

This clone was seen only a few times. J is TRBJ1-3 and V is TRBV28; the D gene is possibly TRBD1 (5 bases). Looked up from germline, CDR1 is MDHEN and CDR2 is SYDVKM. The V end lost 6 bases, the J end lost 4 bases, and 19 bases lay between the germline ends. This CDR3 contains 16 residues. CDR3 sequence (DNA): TGTGCCAGCAGACAGGCCCCCCGTGGTTCCGGAAACACCATATATTTT. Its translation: CASRQAPRGSGNTIYF.

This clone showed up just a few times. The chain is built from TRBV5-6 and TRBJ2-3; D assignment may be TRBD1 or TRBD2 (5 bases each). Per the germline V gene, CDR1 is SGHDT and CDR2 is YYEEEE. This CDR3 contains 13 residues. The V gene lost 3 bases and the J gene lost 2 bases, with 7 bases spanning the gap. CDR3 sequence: CASSWDLTDTQYF. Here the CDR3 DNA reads TGTGCCAGCAGCTGGGACCTCACAGATACGCAGTATTTT.

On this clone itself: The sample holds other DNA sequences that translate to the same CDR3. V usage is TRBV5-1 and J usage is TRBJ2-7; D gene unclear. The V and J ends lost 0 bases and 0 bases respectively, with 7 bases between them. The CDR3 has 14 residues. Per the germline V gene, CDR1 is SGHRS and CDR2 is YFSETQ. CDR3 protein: CASSLGQFSYEQYF. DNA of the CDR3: TGCGCCAGCAGCTTGGGTCAGTTCTCCTACGAGCAGTACTTC. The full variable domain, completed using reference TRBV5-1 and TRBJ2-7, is KAGVTQTPRYLIKTRGQQVTLSCSPISGHRSVSWYQQTPGQGLQFLFEYFSETQRNKGNFPGRFSGRQFSNSRSEMNVSTLELGDSALYLCASSLGQFSYEQYFGPGTRLTVT.

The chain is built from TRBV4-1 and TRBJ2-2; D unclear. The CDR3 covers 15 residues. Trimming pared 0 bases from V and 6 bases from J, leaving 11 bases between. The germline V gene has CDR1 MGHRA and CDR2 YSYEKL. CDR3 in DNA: TGCGCCAGCAGCCAAGATTTGTCTAGGCCCGGGGAGCTGTTTTTT. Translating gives CASSQDLSRPGELFF.

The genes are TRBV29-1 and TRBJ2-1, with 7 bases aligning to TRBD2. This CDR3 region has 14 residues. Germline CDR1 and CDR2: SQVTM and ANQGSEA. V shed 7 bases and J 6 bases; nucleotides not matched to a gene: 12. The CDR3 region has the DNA TGCAGCGGTGAGGGAGGCGGGAGTGTCAATGAGCAGTTCTTC. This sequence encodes CSGEGGGSVNEQFF.

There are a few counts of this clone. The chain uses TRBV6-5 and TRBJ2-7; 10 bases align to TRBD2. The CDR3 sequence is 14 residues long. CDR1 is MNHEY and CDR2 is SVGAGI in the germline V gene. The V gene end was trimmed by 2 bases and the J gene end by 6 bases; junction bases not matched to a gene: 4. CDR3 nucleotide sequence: TGTGCCAGCAGTTACCATCTAGCGGGAGCCGAGCAGTACTTC. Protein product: CASSYHLAGAEQYF.

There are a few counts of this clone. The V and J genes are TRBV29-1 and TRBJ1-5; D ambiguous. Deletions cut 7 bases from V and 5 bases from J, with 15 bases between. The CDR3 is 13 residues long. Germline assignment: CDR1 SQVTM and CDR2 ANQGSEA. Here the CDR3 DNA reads TGCAGCGGGCGAGGAGGGCTGGATCAGCCCCAGCATTTT. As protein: CSGRGGLDQPQHF.